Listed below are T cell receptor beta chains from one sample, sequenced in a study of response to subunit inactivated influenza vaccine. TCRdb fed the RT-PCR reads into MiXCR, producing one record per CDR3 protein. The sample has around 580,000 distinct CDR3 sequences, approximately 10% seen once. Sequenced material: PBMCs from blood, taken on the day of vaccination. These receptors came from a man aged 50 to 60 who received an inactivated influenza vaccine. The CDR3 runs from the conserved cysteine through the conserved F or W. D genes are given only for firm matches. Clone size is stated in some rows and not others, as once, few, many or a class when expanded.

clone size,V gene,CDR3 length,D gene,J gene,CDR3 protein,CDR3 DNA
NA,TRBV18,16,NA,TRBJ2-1,CASSRSGSPGYNEQFF,TGTGCCAGCTCACGATCCGGGAGTCCGGGCTACAATGAGCAGTTCTTC
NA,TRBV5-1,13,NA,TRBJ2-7,CASSLSLTYEQYF,TGCGCCAGCAGCTTATCACTAACCTACGAGCAGTACTTC
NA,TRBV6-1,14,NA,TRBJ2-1,CASRDTPGSIKQFF,TGTGCCAGCAGGGATACCCCGGGGAGTATCAAGCAGTTCTTC
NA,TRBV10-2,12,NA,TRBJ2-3,CASSQGADTQYF,TGCGCCAGCAGCCAAGGGGCAGATACGCAGTATTTT
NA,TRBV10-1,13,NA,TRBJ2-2,CASSDFVVGELFF,TGCGCCAGCAGTGACTTCGTTGTCGGGGAGCTGTTTTTT
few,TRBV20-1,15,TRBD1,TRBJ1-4,CSAGSDRADDEKLFF,TGCAGTGCTGGATCAGACAGGGCCGACGATGAAAAACTGTTTTTT
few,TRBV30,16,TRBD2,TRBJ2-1,CAWRGAGGSSYNEQFF,TGTGCCTGGAGGGGGGCGGGAGGGAGCTCCTACAATGAGCAGTTCTTC
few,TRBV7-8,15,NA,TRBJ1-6,CASSQTGTPNSPLHF,TGTGCCAGCAGCCAAACCGGGACTCCTAATTCACCCCTCCACTTT
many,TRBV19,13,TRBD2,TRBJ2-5,CASGEQGGETQYF,TGTGCCAGTGGAGAGCAGGGAGGGGAGACCCAGTACTTC
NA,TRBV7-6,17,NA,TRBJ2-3,CASSHEGGWVSTDTQYF,TGTGCCAGCAGCCACGAGGGGGGCTGGGTTAGCACAGATACGCAGTATTTT
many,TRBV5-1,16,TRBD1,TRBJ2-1,CASSLGTGGSYNEQFF,TGTGCCAGCAGCTTAGGGACAGGGGGCTCCTACAATGAGCAGTTCTTC
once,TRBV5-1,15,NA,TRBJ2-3,CASSLTGQDTDTQYF,TGCGCCAGCAGCTTGACGGGACAAGACACAGATACGCAGTATTTT
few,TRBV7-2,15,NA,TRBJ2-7,CASSLGGNTFWEQYF,TGTGCCAGCAGCTTAGGTGGGAACACTTTCTGGGAGCAGTACTTC
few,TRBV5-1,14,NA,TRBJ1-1,CASSHGVRNTEAFF,TGCGCCAGCAGCCATGGGGTCAGGAACACTGAAGCTTTCTTT
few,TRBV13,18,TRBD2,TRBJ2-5,CASSLRYGGRAGEETQYF,TGTGCCAGCAGCTTAAGATATGGCGGGAGGGCCGGAGAAGAGACCCAGTACTTC
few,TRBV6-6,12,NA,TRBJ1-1,CASSLQGSEAFF,TGTGCCAGCAGTTTACAGGGATCTGAAGCTTTCTTT
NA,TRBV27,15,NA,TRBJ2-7,CASSHGTGISYEQYF,TGTGCCAGCAGTCACGGAACAGGGATCTCCTACGAGCAGTACTTC
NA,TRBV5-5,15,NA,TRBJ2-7,CASSLAGGFTYEQYF,TGTGCCAGCAGCTTGGCTGGGGGGTTTACATACGAGCAGTACTTC
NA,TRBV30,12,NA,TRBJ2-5,CAWAGVWETQYF,TGTGCCTGGGCAGGGGTTTGGGAGACCCAGTACTTC
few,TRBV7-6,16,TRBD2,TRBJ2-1,CASSLMTSGRNNEQFF,TGTGCCAGCAGCTTAATGACTAGCGGGAGGAACAATGAGCAGTTCTTC
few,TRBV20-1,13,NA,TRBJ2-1,CSARYRVGNEQFF,TGCAGTGCTAGGTACAGGGTGGGAAATGAGCAGTTCTTC
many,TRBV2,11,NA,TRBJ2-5,CASRLRETQYF,TGTGCCAGCAGGTTGAGGGAGACCCAGTACTTC
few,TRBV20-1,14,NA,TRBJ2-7,CSAWGLLDAYEQYF,TGCAGTGCCTGGGGACTCCTAGACGCCTACGAGCAGTACTTC
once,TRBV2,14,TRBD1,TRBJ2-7,CASGRGQGIYEQYF,TGTGCCAGCGGCAGGGGGCAGGGAATCTACGAGCAGTACTTC
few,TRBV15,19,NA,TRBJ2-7,CATSTYHYSDRRDLYEQYF,TGTGCCACCAGCACATACCATTACTCGGACAGGAGGGATCTCTACGAGCAGTACTTC
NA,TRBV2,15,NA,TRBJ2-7,CASSEAMGPGHEQYF,TGTGCCAGCAGTGAAGCTATGGGACCGGGCCACGAGCAGTACTTC
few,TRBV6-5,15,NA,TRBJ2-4,CASSFTRDSKNIQYF,TGTGCCAGCAGTTTTACCCGGGATTCCAAAAACATTCAGTACTTC
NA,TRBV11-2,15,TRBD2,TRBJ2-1,CASSLDYGGGGEQFF,TGTGCCAGCAGCTTAGATTACGGGGGGGGAGGCGAGCAGTTCTTC
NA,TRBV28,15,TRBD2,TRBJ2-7,CASRISGGIVYEQYF,TGTGCCAGCAGGATCAGCGGGGGGATTGTTTACGAGCAGTACTTC
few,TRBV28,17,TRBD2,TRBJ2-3,CASSSITTSGNSYTQYF,TGTGCCAGCAGTTCAATTACGACTAGCGGGAATTCGTATACGCAGTATTTT
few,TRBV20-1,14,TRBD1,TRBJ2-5,CSARDWAGGETQYF,TGCAGTGCTAGAGATTGGGCAGGGGGAGAGACCCAGTACTTC
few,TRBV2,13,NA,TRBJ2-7,CASRRTSSYEQYF,TGTGCCAGCAGGAGGACAAGCTCCTACGAGCAGTACTTC
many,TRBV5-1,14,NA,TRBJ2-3,CASSLVPGTDTQYF,TGCGCCAGCAGCTTGGTTCCAGGGACAGATACGCAGTATTTT
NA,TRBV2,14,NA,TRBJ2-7,CASERQPSSYEQYF,TGTGCCAGCGAACGACAGCCGAGCTCCTACGAGCAGTACTTC
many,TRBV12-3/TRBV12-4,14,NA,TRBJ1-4,CASSPPPVGEKLFF,TGTGCCAGCAGTCCCCCTCCTGTAGGTGAAAAACTGTTTTTT
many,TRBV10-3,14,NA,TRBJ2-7,CAITHDSGSYEQYF,TGTGCCATCACCCATGATAGCGGATCCTACGAGCAGTACTTC
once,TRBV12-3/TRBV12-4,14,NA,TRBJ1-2,CASRSSGHGWGYTF,TGTGCCAGCAGATCGAGTGGACATGGATGGGGCTACACCTTC
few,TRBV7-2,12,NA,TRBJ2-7,CASSQRGGEQYF,TGTGCCAGCAGCCAAAGGGGGGGGGAGCAGTACTTC
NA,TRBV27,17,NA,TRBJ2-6,CASSFLSGSSGANVLTF,TGTGCCAGCAGTTTTTTGTCAGGGAGCTCTGGGGCCAACGTCCTGACTTTC
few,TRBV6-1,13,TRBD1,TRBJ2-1,CASSKPGGDEQFF,TGTGCCAGCAGTAAGCCAGGGGGTGATGAGCAGTTCTTC
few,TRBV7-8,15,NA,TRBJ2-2,CASSLGGQNTGELFF,TGTGCCAGCAGCTTAGGCGGACAGAACACCGGGGAGCTGTTTTTT
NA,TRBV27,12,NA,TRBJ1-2,CASSSQGHGYTF,TGTGCCAGCAGTTCACAGGGCCACGGCTACACCTTC
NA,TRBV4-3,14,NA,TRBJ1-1,CASSQQGLDSEAFF,TGCGCCAGCAGCCAGCAGGGGCTCGATAGTGAAGCTTTCTTT
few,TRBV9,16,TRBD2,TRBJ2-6,CASSRPGGAGANVLTF,TGTGCCAGCAGCCGACCCGGGGGGGCAGGGGCCAACGTCCTGACTTTC
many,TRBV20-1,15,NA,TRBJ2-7,CSARERKSLSYEQYF,TGCAGTGCTAGAGAGAGGAAGTCCCTATCCTACGAGCAGTACTTC
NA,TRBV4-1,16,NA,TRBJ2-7,CASSQDFPAYNYEQYF,TGCGCCAGCAGCCAAGATTTTCCAGCCTACAACTACGAGCAGTACTTC
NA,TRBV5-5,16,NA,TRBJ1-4,CASSWLPEGINEKLFF,TGTGCCAGCAGCTGGTTGCCAGAGGGAATTAATGAAAAACTGTTTTTT
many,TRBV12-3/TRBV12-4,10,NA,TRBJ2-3,CASGRVPQYF,TGTGCCAGCGGCAGGGTCCCGCAGTATTTT
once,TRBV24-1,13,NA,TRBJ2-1,CGTSDLDYNEQFF,TGTGGCACCAGTGATTTAGACTACAATGAGCAGTTCTTC
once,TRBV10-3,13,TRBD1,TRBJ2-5,CAITRDRKETQYF,TGTGCCATCACCCGGGACAGAAAAGAGACCCAGTACTTC
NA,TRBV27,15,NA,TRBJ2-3,CASSTLQGITDTQYF,TGTGCCAGCAGCACCCTCCAGGGTATTACGGATACGCAGTATTTT
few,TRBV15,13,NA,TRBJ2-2,CATEQGSTGELFF,TGTGCCACCGAACAGGGAAGCACCGGGGAGCTGTTTTTT
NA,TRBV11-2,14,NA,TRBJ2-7,CASSLAVGTYEQYF,TGTGCCAGCAGCTTAGCGGTGGGAACCTACGAGCAGTACTTC
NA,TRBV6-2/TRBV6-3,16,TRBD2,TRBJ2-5,CASTGGMGGHQETQYF,TGTGCCAGCACCGGGGGGATGGGAGGTCACCAAGAGACCCAGTACTTC
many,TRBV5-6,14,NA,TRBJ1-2,CASSLQGLLYGYTF,TGTGCCAGCAGCTTACAGGGTCTCCTCTATGGCTACACCTTC